Listed here are 19 T cell receptor beta chains from one sample, sequenced in a study of shared clonotypes between healthy human individuals. Naive CD8 isolation took CD45RO-negative cells positively selected for CCR7 and excluded terminally differentiated effector memory CD45RA+ cells. This table comes from immunoSEQ multiplex PCR, and its TCRdb copy is limited to in-frame clones, with some not included. The table includes around 2,000,000 clones, about 92% detected once. The source material was naive CD8+ T cells from PBMCs. All receptors come from a man between 18 and 35 years old in good health. Some clones in this sample may be carry-over from other donors' samples.

This chain links TRBV6-5 with TRBJ2-1; 7 bases agree with TRBD1. J was trimmed by 7 bases and V by 6 bases; bases with no gene match: 6. Looked up from germline, CDR1 is MNHEY and CDR2 is SVGAGI. The CDR3 covers 13 residues. The CDR3 DNA follows: TGTGCCAGCAGAAGGGGGCGCTTGAATGAGCAGTTCTTC. Translation gives CASRRGRLNEQFF.

The chain is built from TRBV4-2 and TRBJ1-1; no definite D call. V dropped 7 bases and J dropped 5 bases, with 26 bases sitting between them. Germline lookup yields CDR1 LGHNA and CDR2 YNFKEQ. The CDR3 length is 17 residues. This chain's CDR3 is CASTTTKGLGTGTEAFF. The CDR3 DNA reads TGTGCCAGCACCACTACAAAAGGGTTAGGCACTGGGACTGAAGCTTTCTTT.

The V call is TRBV15, the J call TRBJ2-4; the match to TRBD1 covers 10 bases. V gave up 5 bases and J gave up 6 bases; unmatched junction bases: 7. This CDR3 region has 15 residues. Germline V gene data show CDR1 as LNHNV and CDR2 as YYDKDF (reference sequence). CDR3 sequence (DNA): TGTGCCACCAGCTCCCGGACAGGGGGGATAAACATTCAGTACTTC. This sequence encodes CATSSRTGGINIQYF.

This clone was detected only a few times. The chain couples TRBV7-9 to TRBJ1-2; D is ambiguous. Trimming took 1 base from V and 4 from J, leaving 16 bases between them. The CDR3 has 16 amino acids. Germline V CDR1 and CDR2: SEHNR, FQNEAQ (reference sequence). CDR3: CASSLESRWVSYGYTF. DNA of the CDR3: TGTGCCAGCAGCTTAGAGTCGAGATGGGTTAGCTATGGCTACACCTTC. The variable domain in full, completed from reference TRBV7-9 and TRBJ1-2, reads DTGVSQNPRHKITKRGQNVTFRCDPISEHNRLYWYRQTLGQGPEFLTYFQNEAQLEKSRLLSDRFSAERPKGSFSTLEIQRTEQGDSAMYLCASSLESRWVSYGYTFGSGTRLTVV.

The CDR3 DNA reads as TGCGCCAGCAGCTTGCGGGAGGGCCAGAATGAGCAGTTCTTC. Encoded protein: CASSLREGQNEQFF. This sequence joins TRBV4-1 and TRBJ2-1; 9 bases agree with TRBD2. The germline V gene encodes CDR1 MGHRA and CDR2 YSYEKL. V trimming: 5 bases; J trimming: 7 bases; junction bases outside the gene matches: 6. The CDR3 is made up of 14 amino acids.

The chain combines TRBV7-3 with TRBJ2-2; 8 positions match TRBD2. The CDR3 length is 15 residues. J was trimmed by 7 bases and V by 3 bases; bases with no gene match: 7. CDR1 and CDR2 (germline): SGHTA, FQGTGA. This CDR3 is CASSFAGTRDGELFF. Here the CDR3 DNA reads TGTGCCAGCAGCTTCGCCGGGACTAGGGACGGGGAGCTGTTTTTT. The complete variable domain, with remaining parts taken from reference TRBV7-3 and TRBJ2-2, reads GAGVSQTPSNKVTEKGKYVELRCDPISGHTALYWYRQSLGQGPEFLIYFQGTGAADDSGLPNDRFFAVRPEGSVSTLKIQRTERGDSAVYLCASSFAGTRDGELFFGEGSRLTVL.

This clone was observed once. The rearrangement uses TRBV13 and TRBJ2-7, with TRBD1 matching 10 bases. Trimming took 5 bases from V and 3 from J; bases not matched to a gene: 7. CDR1 and CDR2 from the germline V gene are PRHDT and FYEKMQ (reference sequence). This CDR3 region has 15 residues. CDR3 loop: CASSPRQGAIYEQYF. The DNA of the CDR3 is TGTGCCAGCAGCCCCCGACAGGGGGCTATCTACGAGCAGTACTTC.

This chain connects TRBV7-9 to TRBJ2-6; D possibly uses TRBD1 or TRBD2 (5 bases each). The V end lost 5 bases, the J end lost 2 bases, and 13 bases lay between the germline ends. Germline values: CDR1 SEHNR, CDR2 FQNEAQ (reference sequence). This CDR3 comprises 16 residues. CDR3 protein: CASSPRVGAGANVLTF. CDR3 coding DNA: TGTGCCAGCAGCCCTCGCGTGGGGGCTGGGGCCAACGTCCTGACTTTC.

There are a few counts of this clone. This chain joins TRBV7-9 and TRBJ2-7; 10 bases agree with TRBD1. Germline values: CDR1 SEHNR, CDR2 FQNEAQ (reference sequence). The ends lost 4 bases at V and 3 bases at J; junction bases unmatched: 3. This CDR3 is built from 14 residues. CDR3 region: CASSSGQGNYEQYF. CDR3 sequence (DNA): TGTGCCAGCAGCTCGGGACAGGGGAACTACGAGCAGTACTTC.

The chain uses TRBV19 and TRBJ1-1, with a possible D match to TRBD1 (5 bases). The CDR3 sequence is 17 residues long. Germline V CDR1 and CDR2: LNHDA, SQIVND (reference sequence). V was clipped by 3 bases and J by 0 bases, with 17 bases between them. CDR3 sequence reads: CASSIFLQDKMNTEAFF. In nucleotides, the CDR3 is TGTGCCAGTAGTATCTTTTTACAGGACAAAATGAACACTGAAGCTTTCTTT.

The chain recombines TRBV28 with TRBJ2-7; D ambiguous. This CDR3 contains 14 residues. The V and J ends lost 3 bases and 2 bases respectively, with 11 bases between them. The germline V gene has CDR1 MDHEN and CDR2 SYDVKM. CDR3 nucleotides: TGTGCCAGCAGTTTGCCGGGTCCCCCCTACGAGCAGTACTTC. This codes for CASSLPGPPYEQYF.

The rearrangement uses TRBV28 and TRBJ1-4; a weak D match, TRBD1 (5 bases). CDR1 and CDR2 from the germline V gene are MDHEN and SYDVKM. V shed 5 bases and J shed 8 bases, with 15 bases lying between them. The CDR3 sequence is 14 residues long. CDR3 protein: CASSPQGFGEKLFF. CDR3 nucleotides: TGTGCCAGCAGTCCTCAGGGTTTTGGAGAAAAACTGTTTTTT.

This clone has more than one count but fewer than ten. The V gene is TRBV27, the J gene TRBJ1-1, with D tentatively TRBD1 (5 bases). Germline V lookup: CDR1 MNHEY, CDR2 SMNVEV (reference sequence). The ends were cut back, 5 bases at V and 11 bases at J, with 15 bases in the middle. This CDR3 spans 12 amino acids. This chain's CDR3 is CASSGAGRGAFF. DNA of the CDR3: TGTGCCAGCAGTGGGGCGGGACGCGGGGCTTTCTTT.

V usage is TRBV9 and J usage is TRBJ1-2; no clear D gene. V gave up 0 bases and J gave up 0 bases, with 9 bases separating them. CDR3 length: 15 amino acids. Per germline, CDR1 SGDLS and CDR2 YYNGEE. This chain's CDR3 is CASSVEEASNYGYTF. CDR3 DNA: TGTGCCAGCAGCGTAGAGGAGGCGTCTAACTATGGCTACACCTTC.

The rearrangement uses TRBV4-3 and TRBJ2-1; TRBD2 is a possible D gene (5 bases). The CDR3 consists of 14 residues. Germline lookup yields CDR1 LGHNA and CDR2 YSLEER. Trimming left V 1 base short and J 7 bases short, with 11 bases between. CDR3: CASSQVSEANEQFF. DNA for the CDR3: TGCGCCAGCAGCCAAGTTAGCGAGGCTAATGAGCAGTTCTTC.

The V call is TRBV27, the J call TRBJ2-1; tentatively, D is TRBD2 (6 bases). The CDR3 totals 15 residues. Germline values: CDR1 MNHEY, CDR2 SMNVEV (reference sequence). The V gene lost 8 bases and the J gene lost 5 bases, with 19 bases spanning the gap. DNA of the CDR3: TGTGCCAGCGGCGCAGGAGGGTTTGGGAACAATGAGCAGTTCTTC. It codes for CASGAGGFGNNEQFF.

The gene calls are TRBV15 and TRBJ1-5; 8 bases are a match to TRBD1. With V trimmed by 5 bases and J by 5 bases, 5 bases remained unmatched. The length of the CDR3 is 14 residues. Germline CDR1 reads LNHNV; CDR2 reads YYDKDF (reference sequence). CDR3 loop: CATSGQGDYQPQHF. Written as DNA, the CDR3 is TGTGCCACCAGCGGACAGGGAGATTATCAGCCCCAGCATTTT.

J is TRBJ2-7 and V is TRBV11-2; tentative D call: TRBD1 (6 bases). CDR3 size: 15 residues. The germline V and J ends were trimmed by 1 base and 5 bases, with 15 bases remaining between them. Germline CDR1 SGHAT, CDR2 FQNNGV. The CDR3 loop reads CASSLVGASGNEQYF. The CDR3 bases are TGTGCCAGCAGCTTAGTGGGGGCCTCGGGCAACGAGCAGTACTTC.

The genes are TRBV2 and TRBJ2-5; D possibly corresponds to TRBD2 (6 bases). The CDR3 sequence is 14 residues long. From germline, CDR1 is SNHLY and CDR2 FYNNEI. V shed 1 base and J shed 0 bases, with 6 bases lying between them. CDR3 in amino acids: CASSEGRDQETQYF. The DNA for the CDR3 is TGTGCCAGCAGTGAAGGGAGGGACCAAGAGACCCAGTACTTC.